Detailed here is one T cell receptor (beta chain). This clone has just one count. The antigen this receptor binds is unknown. No base quality values were provided; no much bigger clone lies one nucleotide off. V trim: 5 bases; J trim: 2 bases; unmatched bases: 6. The CDR3 goes from the cysteine to the phenylalanine over 15 residues. The CDR3 DNA has 45 bases and is translated from base 1. According to the germline V gene, CDR1 reads MNHEY and CDR2 reads SVGAGI. This specimen belongs to a study of T cell clones after liver transplantation (dated by TCRdb to about 2019). With respect to the entire study: The samples were obtained from ITN030ST, a randomized trial that attempted immunosuppression withdrawal within 2 years after liver transplantation. Donor-reactive T cell clones were identified by TCRbeta sequencing after a pre-transplant mixed lymphocyte reaction and then tracked in post-transplant blood. Third party-reactive TCRbeta sequences were also identified from pre-transplant MLRs to serve as an antigen-independent comparator for donor-reactive sequences. Of the eight recipients, a few were HCV-positive, while the remaining recipients had been transplanted for non-autoimmune, non-viral indications. Subjects received no induction therapy and standard immunosuppression until randomization at 12-24 months post-transplant. Tolerance meant complete immunosuppression withdrawal for at least one year without liver enzymes rising beyond twice the upper limit of normal. Blood samples were collected pre-transplant, pre-randomization before withdrawal, and post-randomization after either complete withdrawal or failed withdrawal. A cohort of 8 liver transplant recipients was studied, of whom 3 were classified as tolerant and 5 as non-tolerant.

Using immunoSEQ, frozen genomic DNA was subjected to high-throughput TCRbeta CDR3 sequencing, a process that included PCR amplification, mapping, bias correction and internal controls. Under the source paper's analysis protocol: Only productive rearrangements were retained, and each unique TCRbeta sequence was defined by its CDR3 nucleotide sequence together with its V and J gene. For classification of a sequence as donor-reactive, at least 5-fold expansion in CFSE-low cells relative to unstimulated pre-transplant cells and a frequency of at least 0.01% were required. To ensure at least 90% detection power, minimum frequency thresholds were set for each subject based on that subject's lowest-template unstimulated sample. Jensen-Shannon divergence between the top 1000 TCRbeta sequences post-transplant and pre-transplant was used to measure repertoire turnover. Two-sided Fisher's exact tests were used to test for changes in the detection of donor-reactive sequences. TCRdb stores this immuneACCESS table with in-frame sequences only. Part of the clones is absent; in the studies checked, under half of the shortfall reflects unresolved V genes, and no reason is known for the rest. D and trimming come from the DNA, and the V and J calls and clone size come from that table. For this sample the table gives approximately 100,000 clones, of which under 90% were detected only once. Jointly, the top ten make up less than 3% of the sample.

What the authors observed across the whole study: The conclusions were preliminary, being limited by small, heterogeneous patient numbers and by non-standardized post-transplant time points. Once repertoire turnover was taken into account, donor-reactive detection showed a significant reduction for CD4 in 7 of 8 subjects and for CD8 in 8 of 8. A greater decline was seen for donor-reactive sequences than for third party-reactive sequences, suggesting partial antigen-specific deletion unrelated to withdrawal success. In two subjects, low numbers of available donor cells limited the measurable donor-reactive repertoire. Without allograft tissue specimens, donor-reactive T cells may have migrated into the graft rather than being deleted. A significant post-transplant decrease in circulating donor-reactive CD4 TCRbeta sequences was observed in 5 of 8 subjects, irrespective of tolerance or HCV status.

Unstimulated PBMCs, after thawing, were stained for CD3, CD4 and CD8 and then FACS-sorted into CD3+CD4+ and CD3+CD8+ populations. All 8 studied subjects were randomized to withdrawal of immunosuppression. Genomic DNA was isolated with the Qiagen DNeasy Blood and Tissue Kit. The clonotype was recovered from a human patient who received a liver transplant. Some T cells may be donor cells from the graft after a transplant. The input for sequencing was CD4+ T cells from blood, taken around 44 months after liver transplant. The rearranged chain carries TRBV6-5 and TRBJ2-3; 8 bases in between match TRBD2. The nucleotides read TGTGCCAGCAGTCTACTAGCGGAGGTCACAGATACGCAGTATTTT. Its translation is CASSLLAEVTDTQYF.